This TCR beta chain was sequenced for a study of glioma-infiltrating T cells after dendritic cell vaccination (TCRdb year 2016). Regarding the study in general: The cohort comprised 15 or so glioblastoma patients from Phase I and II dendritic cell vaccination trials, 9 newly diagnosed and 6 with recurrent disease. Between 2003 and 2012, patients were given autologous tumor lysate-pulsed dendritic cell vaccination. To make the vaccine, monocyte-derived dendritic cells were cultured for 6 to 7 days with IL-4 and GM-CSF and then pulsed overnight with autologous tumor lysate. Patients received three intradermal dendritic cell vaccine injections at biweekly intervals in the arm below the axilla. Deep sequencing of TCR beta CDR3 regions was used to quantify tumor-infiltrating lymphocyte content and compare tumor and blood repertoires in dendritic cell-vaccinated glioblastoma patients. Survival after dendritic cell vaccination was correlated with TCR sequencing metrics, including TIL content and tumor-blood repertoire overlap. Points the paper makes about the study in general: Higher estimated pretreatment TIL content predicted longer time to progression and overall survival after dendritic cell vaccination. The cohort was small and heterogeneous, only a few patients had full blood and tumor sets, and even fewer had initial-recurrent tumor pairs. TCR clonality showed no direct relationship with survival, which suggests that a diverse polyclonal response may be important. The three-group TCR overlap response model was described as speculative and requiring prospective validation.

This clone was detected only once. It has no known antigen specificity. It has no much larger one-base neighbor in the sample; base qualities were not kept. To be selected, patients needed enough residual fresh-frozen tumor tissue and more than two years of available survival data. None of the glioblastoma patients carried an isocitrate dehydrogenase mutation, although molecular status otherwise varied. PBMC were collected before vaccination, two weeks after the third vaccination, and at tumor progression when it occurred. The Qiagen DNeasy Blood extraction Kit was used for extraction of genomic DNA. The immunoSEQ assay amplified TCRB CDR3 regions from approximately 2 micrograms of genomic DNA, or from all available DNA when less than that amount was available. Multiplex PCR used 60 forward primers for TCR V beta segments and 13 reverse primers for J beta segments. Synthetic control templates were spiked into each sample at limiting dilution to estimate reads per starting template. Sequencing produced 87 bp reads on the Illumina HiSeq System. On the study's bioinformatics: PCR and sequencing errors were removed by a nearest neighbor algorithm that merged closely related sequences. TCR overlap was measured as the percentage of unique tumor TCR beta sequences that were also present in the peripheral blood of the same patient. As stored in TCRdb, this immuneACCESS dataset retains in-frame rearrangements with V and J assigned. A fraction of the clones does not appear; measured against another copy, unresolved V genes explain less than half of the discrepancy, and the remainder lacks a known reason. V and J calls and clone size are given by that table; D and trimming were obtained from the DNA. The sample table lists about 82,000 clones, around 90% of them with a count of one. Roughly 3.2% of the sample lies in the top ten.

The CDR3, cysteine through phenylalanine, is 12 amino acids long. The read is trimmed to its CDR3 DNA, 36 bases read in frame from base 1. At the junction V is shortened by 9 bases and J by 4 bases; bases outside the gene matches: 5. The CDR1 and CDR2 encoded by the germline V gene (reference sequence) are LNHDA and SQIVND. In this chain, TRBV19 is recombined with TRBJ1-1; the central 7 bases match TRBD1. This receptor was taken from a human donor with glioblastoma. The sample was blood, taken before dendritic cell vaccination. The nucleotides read TGTGCCAGCAAGGGGGCCCTCACTGAAGCTTTCTTT. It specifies CASKGALTEAFF. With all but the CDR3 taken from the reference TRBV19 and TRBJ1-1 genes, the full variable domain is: DGGITQSPKYLFRKEGQNVTLSCEQNLNHDAMYWYRQDPGQGLRLIYYSQIVNDFQKGDIAEGYSVSREKKESFPLTVTSAQKNPTAFYLCASKGALTEAFFGQGTRLTVV.